Shown below are 27 T cell receptor beta chains from a single sample sequenced in a study of chemoradiotherapy in HPV16-positive cancers. Sequencing used immunoSEQ multiplex PCR; TCRdb keeps in-frame clones, though not all of them. The profile shows about 35,000 clones, approximately 90% of them singletons. The material was blood, obtained from a patient who underwent chemoradiotherapy. Receptors were obtained from a human donor with HPV-associated anogenital cancer.

The rearrangement links TRBV10-1 to TRBJ2-2; TRBD2 is a possible D gene (7 bases). Trimming took off 3 bases at V and 4 bases at J, with 12 bases between the two ends. The germline CDR1 and CDR2 sequences are WNHNN and SYGVQD (reference sequence). This CDR3 contains 15 residues. The CDR3 loop is CASSDGGAGTGELFF. Here the CDR3 DNA reads TGCGCCAGCAGTGATGGGGGGGCTGGCACCGGGGAGCTGTTTTTT.

The J gene is TRBJ2-2, the V gene TRBV5-4; the D call may be TRBD1 or TRBD2 (6 bases each). The germline gives CDR1 SGHNT, CDR2 YYREEE (reference sequence). Trimming took off 1 base at V and 5 bases at J, with 12 bases between the two ends. The CDR3 covers 15 residues. CDR3 in DNA: TGTGCCAGCAGCTTGTCCGGGGGCGCAACCGGGGAGCTGTTTTTT. Its protein product is CASSLSGGATGELFF.

This chain joins TRBV6-6 and TRBJ2-1; D is perhaps TRBD1 (6 bases). CDR1 and CDR2 (germline): MNHNY, SVGAGI (reference sequence). Trimming took 2 bases from V and 4 from J, leaving 15 bases between them. This CDR3 is 16 amino acids long. Here the CDR3 DNA reads TGTGCCAGCAGTTACCAGATCCTCGGACAGTACAATGAGCAGTTCTTC. Translation gives CASSYQILGQYNEQFF.

This chain joins TRBV7-2 and TRBJ2-3; the D is unclear. With 4 bases removed from V and 2 bases from J, the gap between germline ends came to 16 bases. The V gene's germline CDR1 is SGHTA and CDR2 FQGNSA. The CDR3 sequence is 16 residues long. CDR3 sequence reads: CASSSTRHLSTDTQYF. CDR3 nucleotide sequence: TGTGCCAGCAGCTCAACGCGGCACCTATCCACAGATACGCAGTATTTT.

This sequence joins TRBV4-3 and TRBJ2-2, with 11 positions matching TRBD2. Per the germline V gene, CDR1 is LGHNA and CDR2 is YSLEER. Trimming at V came to 0 bases and at J to 2 bases, leaving 5 bases not matched to a gene. The CDR3 sequence is 18 residues long. CDR3 sequence: CASSQDTSGGRNTGELFF. DNA for the CDR3: TGCGCCAGCAGCCAAGATACTAGCGGGGGACGAAACACCGGGGAGCTGTTTTTT.

The genes are TRBV6-4 and TRBJ2-3, with D unresolved. CDR1 and CDR2 from the germline V gene are MRHNA and SNTAGT. The CDR3 loop spans 13 amino acids. V lost 0 bases and J 3 bases, leaving 4 bases between the germline ends. CDR3: CASSDSTTDTQYF. Here the CDR3 DNA reads TGTGCCAGCAGTGACTCGACTACAGATACGCAGTATTTT.

The gene calls are TRBV27 and TRBJ1-2, with TRBD1 as a possible D gene (6 bases). The CDR3 length is 14 residues. CDR1 and CDR2 (germline): MNHEY, SMNVEV (reference sequence). Trimming removed 6 bases from V and 8 bases from J, with 19 bases in between. This CDR3 reads CASRLGGSPLGYTF. The CDR3 DNA reads TGTGCCAGCAGACTGGGGGGCTCTCCCTTAGGCTACACCTTC.

The gene calls are TRBV6-5 and TRBJ1-2, with 9 bases identical to TRBD1. V gave up 5 bases and J gave up 8 bases; unmatched junction bases: 6. Looked up from germline, CDR1 is MNHEY and CDR2 is SVGAGI. This CDR3 spans 13 amino acids. The CDR3 region is CASSPTGGLGYTF. CDR3 nucleotide sequence: TGTGCCAGCAGTCCTACAGGGGGCTTAGGCTACACCTTC.

The chain combines TRBV9 with TRBJ1-2, with D unclear. V was trimmed by 2 bases and J by 7 bases, leaving 9 bases between them. The CDR3 has 12 residues. Germline V gene sequence: CDR1 SGDLS, CDR2 YYNGEE. The CDR3 sequence: CASSVRDGGYTF. The CDR3 coding sequence is TGTGCCAGCAGCGTTCGAGACGGTGGCTACACCTTC.

The chain combines TRBV7-2 with TRBJ2-1; no firm D call. CDR3 length: 14 amino acids. From germline, CDR1 is SGHTA and CDR2 FQGNSA. The V gene lost 10 bases and the J gene lost 2 bases, with 15 bases spanning the gap. This chain's CDR3 is CATQPSPTYNEQFF. The CDR3 DNA is TGTGCCACCCAGCCCTCCCCTACCTACAATGAGCAGTTCTTC.

This clone qualifies as medium-sized. The J gene is TRBJ2-3, the V gene TRBV11-2, with TRBD2 as a possible D gene (5 bases). V was clipped by 5 bases and J by 1 base, with 16 bases between them. The CDR3 length is 16 residues. Germline assignment: CDR1 SGHAT and CDR2 FQNNGV. Here the CDR3 DNA reads TGTGCCAGCAGCACGGGTGCGGGTGGGGGCACAGATACGCAGTATTTT. Translating gives CASSTGAGGGTDTQYF.

The rearrangement joins TRBV2 to TRBJ1-1, with D perhaps TRBD1 (5 bases). Trimming removed 7 bases at V and 2 bases at J, with 14 bases between. Per the germline V gene, CDR1 is SNHLY and CDR2 is FYNNEI. The CDR3 is made up of 14 amino acids. In DNA, the CDR3 is TGTGCCAGCAATCCCGGGGCGTTTAACACTGAAGCTTTCTTT. Protein: CASNPGAFNTEAFF.

V is TRBV30 and J is TRBJ2-5, with no clear D. Trimming left V 4 bases short and J 2 bases short, with 17 bases between. The CDR3 length is 15 residues. Germline loops: CDR1 GTSNPN, CDR2 SVGIG (reference sequence). The DNA for the CDR3 is TGTGCCTGGAATCGAGACAACCCGCCACAAGAGACCCAGTACTTC. Protein product: CAWNRDNPPQETQYF. Variable domain in full (rest from reference TRBV30 and TRBJ2-5): SQTIHQWPATLVQPVGSPLSLECTVEGTSNPNLYWYRQAAGRGLQLLFYSVGIGQISSEVPQNLSASRPQDRQFILSSKKLLLSDSGFYLCAWNRDNPPQETQYFGPGTRLLVL.

The table lists this clone with a few counts. The rearrangement uses TRBV7-9 and TRBJ2-3, with TRBD1 as a possible D gene (6 bases). Germline values: CDR1 SEHNR, CDR2 FQNEAQ (reference sequence). CDR3 length equals 12 residues. Trimming removed 5 bases from V and 7 bases from J, with 10 bases in between. DNA of the CDR3: TGTGCCAGCAGCCCAGGGGCCAATACGCAGTATTTT. Amino acids: CASSPGANTQYF.

The chain combines TRBV27 with TRBJ2-7; a possible D gene is TRBD2 (6 bases). Trimming took 2 bases from V and 2 from J, leaving 13 bases between them. There are 15 residues in the CDR3. The germline CDR1 and CDR2 sequences are MNHEY and SMNVEV (reference sequence). CDR3 bases: TGTGCCAGCAGTTTAAAAGGGCGGGGAACCTACGAGCAGTACTTC. Amino acid sequence: CASSLKGRGTYEQYF.

This chain links TRBV5-6 with TRBJ1-2; D is perhaps TRBD1 (6 bases). This CDR3 is 16 amino acids long. Between the trimmed V and J ends, which lost 4 bases and 4 bases, there was a span of 20 bases. CDR1 is SGHDT and CDR2 is YYEEEE in the germline V gene. The CDR3 DNA is TGTGCCAGCAGCCTAAGGACAGTCATTTCCTCCTATGGCTACACCTTC. The encoded protein is CASSLRTVISSYGYTF.

J is TRBJ1-2 and V is TRBV9, with D possibly being TRBD1 (6 bases). The CDR3 is made up of 15 amino acids. V was pared by 0 bases and J by 0 bases, with 9 bases between. Germline V CDR1 and CDR2: SGDLS, YYNGEE. DNA of the CDR3: TGTGCCAGCAGCGTAGAGGGGGGACCTAACTATGGCTACACCTTC. Translation: CASSVEGGPNYGYTF.

The rearrangement joins TRBV27 to TRBJ2-2, with TRBD1 matching over 10 bases. The V and J ends lost 5 bases and 5 bases, in that order; junction bases with no gene match: 14. The CDR3 length is 18 residues. CDR1 and CDR2 from the germline V gene are MNHEY and SMNVEV (reference sequence). The CDR3 spells CASSPQSWTGGATGELFF. The DNA for the CDR3 is TGTGCCAGCAGTCCACAGTCATGGACAGGGGGTGCGACCGGGGAGCTGTTTTTT.

This sequence joins TRBV5-5 and TRBJ1-2; D is unresolved. Germline V gene data show CDR1 as SGHKS and CDR2 as YYEKEE (reference sequence). This CDR3 comprises 14 residues. Between the trimmed V and J ends, which lost 0 bases and 4 bases, there was a span of 10 bases. CDR3 sequence reads: CASSLARAAYGYTF. The CDR3 DNA reads as TGTGCCAGCAGCTTGGCTCGGGCTGCCTATGGCTACACCTTC.

The V and J genes are TRBV27 and TRBJ2-7; 10 positions agree with TRBD1. This CDR3 is built from 16 residues. Germline-derived CDR1 and CDR2 are MNHEY and SMNVEV (reference sequence). V dropped 1 base and J dropped 2; count of bases not matched to a gene: 5. The chain's CDR3 is CASSLFGTGDAYEQYF. In DNA form, the CDR3 reads TGTGCCAGCAGTTTATTCGGGACAGGGGACGCCTACGAGCAGTACTTC.

This clone was observed a few times. This chain links TRBV7-9 with TRBJ1-1; TRBD1 aligns across 9 bases. Trimming took 6 bases from V and 0 from J; bases not matched to a gene: 2. CDR3 length: 14 residues. Germline loops: CDR1 SEHNR, CDR2 FQNEAQ (reference sequence). CDR3 bases: TGTGCCAGCAGTCGGACAGGGGTGAACACTGAAGCTTTCTTT. Translation gives CASSRTGVNTEAFF.

The rearrangement links TRBV2 to TRBJ2-7; 7 bases are shared with TRBD1. V was pared by 7 bases and J by 2 bases, with 2 bases of the junction left unmatched. The CDR3 consists of 12 residues. Germline lookup yields CDR1 SNHLY and CDR2 FYNNEI. CDR3 DNA: TGTGCCAGCATGGACAGGACCTACGAGCAGTACTTC. Protein sequence: CASMDRTYEQYF. The variable domain in full, completed from reference TRBV2 and TRBJ2-7, reads EPEVTQTPSHQVTQMGQEVILRCVPISNHLYFYWYRQILGQKVEFLVSFYNNEISEKSEIFDDQFSVERPDGSNFTLKIRSTKLEDSAMYFCASMDRTYEQYFGPGTRLTVT.

The genes are TRBV7-2 and TRBJ1-4; TRBD1 might be the D (6 bases). Trimming removed 2 bases from V and 7 bases from J, with 14 bases in between. Looked up from germline, CDR1 is SGHTA and CDR2 is FQGNSA. The CDR3 is 15 amino acids. The CDR3 loop reads CASSLYGGLGEKLFF. The CDR3 nucleotides read TGTGCCAGCAGCTTATATGGGGGCTTAGGTGAAAAACTGTTTTTT.

The chain links TRBV7-6 to TRBJ2-1, with D uncertain. Trimming removed 1 base at V and 3 bases at J, with 7 bases between. The V gene's germline CDR1 is SGHVS and CDR2 FNYEAQ. The CDR3 runs 14 residues. The CDR3 region has the DNA TGTGCCAGCAGCTTAGACTCGAACTACAATGAGCAGTTCTTC. Translation: CASSLDSNYNEQFF.

The count of this clone is one. This chain connects TRBV15 to TRBJ1-2, with a possible D match to TRBD1 (5 bases). V was cut by 2 bases and J by 4 bases, with 8 bases left in between. The CDR3 spans 13 residues. Germline-derived CDR1 and CDR2 are LNHNV and YYDKDF (reference sequence). The CDR3 DNA is TGTGCCACCAGCAGAAGGGACCTCTATGGCTACACCTTC. This codes for CATSRRDLYGYTF.

The chain links TRBV9 to TRBJ2-1; 11 positions match TRBD1. The germline CDR1 and CDR2 sequences are SGDLS and YYNGEE. The V and J ends lost 0 bases and 9 bases, in that order; junction bases with no gene match: 5. The CDR3 is 15 amino acids. The CDR3 loop reads CASSVEGQGGIEQFF. CDR3 coding DNA: TGTGCCAGCAGCGTAGAGGGACAGGGGGGTATTGAGCAGTTCTTC.

This clone was observed a handful of times. This chain uses TRBV5-4 with TRBJ1-2; D is undetermined. The CDR3 spans 12 residues. Per the germline V gene, CDR1 is SGHNT and CDR2 is YYREEE (reference sequence). V was trimmed by 4 bases and J by 7 bases, leaving 11 bases between them. The CDR3 spells CASSPLLGGYTF. CDR3 DNA: TGTGCCAGCAGCCCTTTATTAGGTGGCTACACCTTC.